One sample yielded the 22 T cell receptor beta chains listed below, sequenced in a study of cytomegalovirus exposure and HLA in healthy donors. The PCR made use of 60 Vbeta and 13 Jbeta primers. Here immunoSEQ multiplex PCR was the method, and the copy in TCRdb shows in-frame clones only, minus some. The sample records around 170,000 clones, roughly 80% being singletons. Sequencing was performed on PBMCs. These receptor sequences come from a man between 60 and 70 years old in good health and CMV-seronegative.

The chain links TRBV6-5 to TRBJ1-2, with a possible D match to TRBD1 (6 bases). The V end was cut by 5 bases, the J end by 7 bases, with 17 bases between. Germline lookup yields CDR1 MNHEY and CDR2 SVGAGI. The CDR3 has 14 residues. The CDR3 is CASSGTGLVRGYTF. The DNA for the CDR3 is TGTGCCAGCAGTGGTACAGGGTTAGTACGTGGCTACACCTTC.

The rearrangement uses TRBV6-1 and TRBJ1-2, with D uncertain. CDR3 length equals 17 residues. With 3 bases removed from V and 6 bases from J, the gap between germline ends came to 23 bases. Germline V gene sequence: CDR1 MNHNS, CDR2 SASEGT. This CDR3 is CASSDPDGGAPGDGYTF. The CDR3 region has the DNA TGTGCCAGCAGTGACCCGGATGGAGGAGCACCCGGGGATGGCTACACCTTC.

This clone was seen a few times. The V call is TRBV10-3, the J call TRBJ2-3, with 15 positions matching TRBD2. V gave up 4 bases and J gave up 4 bases; unmatched junction bases: 9. The germline V gene has CDR1 ENHRY and CDR2 SYGVKD. The CDR3 sequence is 18 residues long. CDR3 region: CAISGAGTSGRSADTQYF. For the CDR3, the DNA is TGTGCCATCAGTGGAGCCGGGACTAGCGGGAGGAGTGCAGATACGCAGTATTTT.

This clone was counted once. The V gene is TRBV6-1, the J gene TRBJ2-1; a weak D match, TRBD2 (5 bases). Germline V gene lookup returns CDR1 MNHNS and CDR2 SASEGT. V was cut by 3 bases and J by 4 bases, with 13 bases left in between. This CDR3 is 15 amino acids long. CDR3 DNA: TGTGCCAGCAGTGACGGTGGCGGGCCGTACAATGAGCAGTTCTTC. This encodes CASSDGGGPYNEQFF.

The chain has TRBV19 and TRBJ1-6, with no clear D. Deletions cut 9 bases from V and 2 bases from J, with 20 bases between. CDR1 and CDR2 (germline): LNHDA, SQIVND (reference sequence). The CDR3 extends over 17 amino acids. This chain's CDR3 is CASRTLGLRTYNSPLHF. CDR3 bases: TGTGCCAGCCGAACCCTCGGACTGAGGACCTATAATTCACCCCTCCACTTT.

The chain has TRBV10-2 and TRBJ2-5; D may be TRBD1 (5 bases). Trimming stripped 3 bases from V and 5 bases from J, with 13 bases between. Germline lookup yields CDR1 WSHSY and CDR2 SAAADI. This CDR3 has 14 amino acids. The CDR3 is CASSDPRRVETQYF. CDR3 in DNA: TGCGCCAGCAGTGATCCGCGCAGGGTTGAGACCCAGTACTTC.

J is TRBJ1-1 and V is TRBV28; maybe TRBD1 (5 bases). This CDR3 region has 14 residues. Trimming removed 5 bases at V and 0 bases at J, with 10 bases between. Germline V gives CDR1 MDHEN, CDR2 SYDVKM. The CDR3 loop reads CASSLQQVNTEAFF. CDR3 in DNA: TGTGCCAGCAGTCTCCAACAGGTGAACACTGAAGCTTTCTTT.

This rearrangement joins TRBV19 to TRBJ2-7, with D unclear. The CDR3 has 14 residues. CDR1 is LNHDA, CDR2 SQIVND, per germline (reference sequence). Between the trimmed V and J ends, which lost 1 base and 4 bases, there was a span of 11 bases. The CDR3 DNA follows: TGTGCCAGTAGTATAGGTTTGGAAGCGTACGAGCAGTACTTC. Its translation is CASSIGLEAYEQYF.

The chain recombines TRBV7-8 with TRBJ1-1; the D gene is possibly TRBD1 (6 bases). This CDR3 is built from 15 residues. Per the germline V gene, CDR1 is SGHVS and CDR2 is FQNEAQ. V was cut by 1 base and J by 4 bases, with 13 bases left in between. The CDR3 DNA is TGTGCCAGCAGCTTAGTTACAGGGTTAATCACTGAAGCTTTCTTT. As protein: CASSLVTGLITEAFF. The whole variable domain, remainder taken from reference TRBV7-8 and TRBJ1-1, is GAGVSQSPRYKVAKRGQDVALRCDPISGHVSLFWYQQALGQGPEFLTYFQNEAQLDKSGLPSDRFFAERPEGSVSTLKIQRTQQEDSAVYLCASSLVTGLITEAFFGQGTRLTVV.

The chain links TRBV5-4 to TRBJ2-1; D may be TRBD1 (5 bases). The CDR3 has 13 residues. Trimming stripped 0 bases from V and 7 bases from J, with 8 bases between. CDR1 and CDR2 from the germline V gene are SGHNT and YYREEE (reference sequence). CDR3: CASSLDRTNEQFF. In DNA form, the CDR3 reads TGTGCCAGCAGCTTGGACAGGACGAATGAGCAGTTCTTC.

This chain uses TRBV9 with TRBJ1-1; TRBD1 is a possible D gene (6 bases). The CDR3 extends over 17 amino acids. The germline gives CDR1 SGDLS, CDR2 YYNGEE. Trimming took 0 bases from V and 1 from J, leaving 16 bases between them. The CDR3 reads CASSVGLQGNWNTEAFF. The CDR3 nucleotides are TGTGCCAGCAGCGTAGGCCTCCAGGGGAATTGGAACACTGAAGCTTTCTTT.

This sequence joins TRBV7-2 and TRBJ2-1; possible D gene TRBD1, 6 bases. The V and J ends lost 2 bases and 9 bases respectively, with 11 bases between them. The CDR3 sequence is 13 residues long. Germline V gene lookup returns CDR1 SGHTA and CDR2 FQGNSA. CDR3 sequence (DNA): TGTGCCAGCAGCTTAAGTAGCAGGGGTGAGCAGTTCTTC. Translating gives CASSLSSRGEQFF.

The chain links TRBV4-2 to TRBJ2-4; possibly TRBD1 for D (6 bases). CDR3 length equals 16 residues. V gave up 4 bases and J gave up 1 base, with 14 bases separating them. Germline V lookup: CDR1 LGHNA, CDR2 YNFKEQ. Here the CDR3 DNA reads TGTGCCAGCAGCCCACAGGGTGGTTTGGCCAAAAACATTCAGTACTTC. Its protein product is CASSPQGGLAKNIQYF.

This clone was found once. The V call is TRBV6-6, the J call TRBJ1-1, with D possibly matching TRBD1 (5 bases). In germline, CDR1 is MNHNY, CDR2 SVGAGI (reference sequence). The CDR3 contains 13 residues. V was cut by 5 bases and J by 7 bases, with 14 bases left in between. The CDR3 sequence is CASSPGVGGEAFF. The CDR3 DNA sequence: TGTGCCAGCAGTCCTGGTGTGGGGGGTGAAGCTTTCTTT.

The chain combines TRBV6-1 with TRBJ2-7; 7 nucleotides line up with TRBD1. The junction had 4 bases not matched to a gene; V was cut back by 8 bases and J by 3 bases. Germline assignment: CDR1 MNHNS and CDR2 SASEGT. The CDR3 consists of 12 residues. DNA of the CDR3: TGTGCCAGCGTGGCAGGGGGCTACGAGCAGTACTTC. Translated, it gives CASVAGGYEQYF.

The V gene is TRBV6-5, the J gene TRBJ1-1, with D uncertain. Germline CDR1 is MNHEY and CDR2 is SVGAGI. The V end lost 4 bases, the J end lost 6 bases, and 9 bases lay between the germline ends. This CDR3 comprises 12 residues. CDR3 in DNA: TGTGCCAGCAGTTCTGCCGGAGCTGAAGCTTTCTTT. Translated: CASSSAGAEAFF.

The rearrangement links TRBV2 to TRBJ1-2, with D maybe TRBD1 (5 bases). The germline V gene has CDR1 SNHLY and CDR2 FYNNEI. V was shortened by 4 bases and J by 0 bases, with 6 bases between the two germline ends. The CDR3 has 13 residues. The CDR3 here is CASSGDSNYGYTF. The DNA for the CDR3 is TGTGCCAGCAGTGGGGACTCTAACTATGGCTACACCTTC.

This chain joins TRBV15 and TRBJ2-5, with TRBD1 identical over 7 bases. The germline CDR1 and CDR2 sequences are LNHNV and YYDKDF (reference sequence). This CDR3 region has 15 residues. V was pared by 1 base and J by 1 base, with 3 bases of the junction left unmatched. As DNA, the CDR3 is TGTGCCACCAGCAGAGTCAAGGGGGCCCAAGAGACCCAGTACTTC. This sequence encodes CATSRVKGAQETQYF.

In its sample, this clone was seen once. This sequence joins TRBV28 and TRBJ1-1; TRBD1 aligns across 7 bases. The CDR3 is made up of 12 amino acids. Trimming removed 3 bases from V and 8 bases from J; junction bases left unmatched: 3. From germline, CDR1 is MDHEN and CDR2 SYDVKM. The CDR3 DNA sequence: TGTGCCAGCAGTTTCGGGGGACAGGAAGCTTTCTTT. Amino acid sequence: CASSFGGQEAFF.

This rearrangement joins TRBV7-9 to TRBJ2-1; TRBD2 agrees at 7 bases. CDR3 length: 15 residues. CDR1 is SEHNR and CDR2 is FQNEAQ in the germline V gene (reference sequence). The V and J ends lost 0 bases and 7 bases, in that order; junction bases with no gene match: 6. The CDR3, as DNA: TGTGCCAGCAGCTTAGCGGGAGGGCCAGCAAATGAGCAGTTCTTC. It encodes CASSLAGGPANEQFF. Combining the CDR3 with reference TRBV7-9 and TRBJ2-1 gives the whole variable domain DTGVSQNPRHKITKRGQNVTFRCDPISEHNRLYWYRQTLGQGPEFLTYFQNEAQLEKSRLLSDRFSAERPKGSFSTLEIQRTEQGDSAMYLCASSLAGGPANEQFFGPGTRLTVL.

The V call is TRBV10-3, the J call TRBJ2-7, with 9 nucleotides matching TRBD1. Losses at the gene ends were 0 bases for V and 1 base for J; bases not matched to a gene: 13. The CDR3 is made up of 19 amino acids. Germline V CDR1 and CDR2: ENHRY, SYGVKD. The CDR3 loop is CAISESGTGIALISYEQYF. For the CDR3, the DNA is TGTGCCATCAGTGAGTCGGGGACAGGGATCGCCCTAATATCCTACGAGCAGTACTTC.

V and J are TRBV11-2 and TRBJ1-2, with 10 nucleotides matching TRBD1. J lost 4 bases, V lost 1 base, and 6 bases had no gene match. This CDR3 comprises 16 residues. CDR1 is SGHAT, CDR2 FQNNGV, per germline. CDR3 amino acids: CASSLGGTGAGYGYTF. The CDR3 bases are TGTGCCAGCAGCTTAGGAGGGACAGGGGCAGGCTATGGCTACACCTTC. The full variable domain, its missing parts supplied by reference TRBV11-2 and TRBJ1-2, is EAGVAQSPRYKIIEKRQSVAFWCNPISGHATLYWYQQILGQGPKLLIQFQNNGVVDDSQLPKDRFSAERLKGVDSTLKIQPAKLEDSAVYLCASSLGGTGAGYGYTFGSGTRLTVV.